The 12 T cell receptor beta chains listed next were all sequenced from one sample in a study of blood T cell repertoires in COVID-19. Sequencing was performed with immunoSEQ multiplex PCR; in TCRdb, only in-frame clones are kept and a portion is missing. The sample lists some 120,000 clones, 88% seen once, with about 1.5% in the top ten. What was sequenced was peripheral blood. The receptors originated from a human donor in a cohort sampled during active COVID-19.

The CDR3, as DNA: TGTGCCAGCAGCCGTCTGGTCTCTAGGACTGAAGCTTTCTTT. Its protein product is CASSRLVSRTEAFF. The chain couples TRBV2 to TRBJ1-1; no reliable D call. This CDR3 has 14 amino acids. V dropped 6 bases and J dropped 5 bases, with 16 bases sitting between them. The germline CDR1 and CDR2 sequences are SNHLY and FYNNEI.

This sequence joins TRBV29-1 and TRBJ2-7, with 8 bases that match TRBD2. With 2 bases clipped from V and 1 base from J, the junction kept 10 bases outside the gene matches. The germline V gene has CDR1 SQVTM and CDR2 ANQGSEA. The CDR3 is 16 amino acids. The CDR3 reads CSVEQPGGVGSYEQYF. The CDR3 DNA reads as TGCAGCGTTGAACAGCCGGGGGGGGTTGGTTCCTACGAGCAGTACTTC.

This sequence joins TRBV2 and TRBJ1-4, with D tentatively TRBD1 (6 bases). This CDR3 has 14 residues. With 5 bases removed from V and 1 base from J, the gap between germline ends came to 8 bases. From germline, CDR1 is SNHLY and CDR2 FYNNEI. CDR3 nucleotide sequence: TGTGCCAGCAGTCAACAGGGAACTAATGAAAAACTGTTTTTT. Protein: CASSQQGTNEKLFF.

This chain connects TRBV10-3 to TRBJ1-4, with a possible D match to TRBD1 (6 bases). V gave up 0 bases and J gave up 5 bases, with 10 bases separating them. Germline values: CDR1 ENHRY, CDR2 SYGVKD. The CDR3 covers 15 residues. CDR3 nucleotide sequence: TGTGCCATCAGTGAGTCGGGACACCGGAATGAAAAACTGTTTTTT. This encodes CAISESGHRNEKLFF.

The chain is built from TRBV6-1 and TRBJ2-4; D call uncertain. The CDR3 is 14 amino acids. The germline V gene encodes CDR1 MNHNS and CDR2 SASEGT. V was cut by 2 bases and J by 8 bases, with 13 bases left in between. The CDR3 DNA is TGTGCCAGCAGTGAAATGGGCACATGGGACATTCAGTACTTC. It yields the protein CASSEMGTWDIQYF.

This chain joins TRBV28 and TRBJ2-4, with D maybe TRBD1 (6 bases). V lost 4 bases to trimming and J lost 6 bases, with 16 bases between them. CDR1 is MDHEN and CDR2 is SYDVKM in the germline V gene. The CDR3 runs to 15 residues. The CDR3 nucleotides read TGTGCCAGCAGTTCTCGAGGACAGAACCGAAACATTCAGTACTTC. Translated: CASSSRGQNRNIQYF.

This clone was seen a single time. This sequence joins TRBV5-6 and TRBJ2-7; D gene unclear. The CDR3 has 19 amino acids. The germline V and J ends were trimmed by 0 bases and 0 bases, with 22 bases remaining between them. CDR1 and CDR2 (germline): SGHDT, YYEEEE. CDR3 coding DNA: TGTGCCAGCAGCTTGGTGGGCCCCGGCCGTGCCGAACGCTCCTACGAGCAGTACTTC. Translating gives CASSLVGPGRAERSYEQYF.

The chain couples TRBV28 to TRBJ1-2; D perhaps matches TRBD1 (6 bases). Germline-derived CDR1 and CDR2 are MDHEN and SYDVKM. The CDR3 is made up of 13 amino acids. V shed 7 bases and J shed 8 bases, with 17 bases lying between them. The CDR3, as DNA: TGTGCCAGCACCCGCACAGGGTGGGTCGGCTACACCTTC. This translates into CASTRTGWVGYTF.

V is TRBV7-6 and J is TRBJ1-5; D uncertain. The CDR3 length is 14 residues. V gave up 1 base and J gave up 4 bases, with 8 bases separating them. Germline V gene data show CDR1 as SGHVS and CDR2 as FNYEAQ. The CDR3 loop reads CASSLDAGNQPQHF. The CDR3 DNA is TGTGCCAGCAGCTTAGATGCGGGAAATCAGCCCCAGCATTTT.

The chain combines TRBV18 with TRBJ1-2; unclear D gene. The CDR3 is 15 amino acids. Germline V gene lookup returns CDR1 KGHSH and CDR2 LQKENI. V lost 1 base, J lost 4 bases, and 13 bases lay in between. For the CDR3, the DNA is TGTGCCAGCTCACCACGGGCAGCCTCCACCTATGGCTACACCTTC. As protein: CASSPRAASTYGYTF.

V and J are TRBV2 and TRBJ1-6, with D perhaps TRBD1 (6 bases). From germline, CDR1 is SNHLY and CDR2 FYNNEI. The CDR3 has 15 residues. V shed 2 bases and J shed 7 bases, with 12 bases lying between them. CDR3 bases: TGTGCCAGCAGTGAACAGGGGCTAGGGAATTCACCCCTCCACTTT. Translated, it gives CASSEQGLGNSPLHF.

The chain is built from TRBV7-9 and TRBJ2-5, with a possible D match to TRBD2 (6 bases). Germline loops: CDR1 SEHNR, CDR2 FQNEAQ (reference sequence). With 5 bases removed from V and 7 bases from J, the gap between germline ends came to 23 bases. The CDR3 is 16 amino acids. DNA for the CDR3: TGTGCCAGCAGCCTTCAAAAGCAACTAGCTGCTGGGACCCAGTACTTC. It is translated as CASSLQKQLAAGTQYF.